The T cell receptor (beta chain) described here comes from a study of vaccination and CD4 T cells after COVID-19. Turning to the study itself: Control cultures were supplied with a CEFX pool, an HIV-1 Nef pool, or no peptide at all.

Treatment reported: roughly ten-day PBMC culture with coronavirus spike peptide pools or control peptides (ViraFEST assay). Germline V lookup: CDR1 SGHNT, CDR2 YYREEE (reference sequence). V lost 5 bases, J lost 2 bases, and 6 bases stayed unmatched. The CDR3 consists of 15 residues. This clonotype was seen only a few times. The antigen remains undetermined. Scientists ran DNA taken from cultured CD4+ T cells through the Oncomine TCR Beta short-read assay for sequencing. TCRdb used MiXCR to reprocess the PCR reads, holding one entry per CDR3 protein. The table lists about 18,000 distinct CDR3 sequences, 40% to 55% of them singletons, with about 18% in the top ten.

This TCR was sampled from a human donor who received a COVID-19 vaccine. The chain has TRBV5-4 and TRBJ2-2, with 7 bases that match TRBD1. The material was CD4+ T cells from blood, cultured in vitro, obtained before SARS-CoV-2 vaccination. The CDR3 spells CASRRQGGNTGELFF. The CDR3 DNA reads TGTGCCAGCAGGCGACAGGGCGGTAACACCGGGGAGCTGTTTTTT.